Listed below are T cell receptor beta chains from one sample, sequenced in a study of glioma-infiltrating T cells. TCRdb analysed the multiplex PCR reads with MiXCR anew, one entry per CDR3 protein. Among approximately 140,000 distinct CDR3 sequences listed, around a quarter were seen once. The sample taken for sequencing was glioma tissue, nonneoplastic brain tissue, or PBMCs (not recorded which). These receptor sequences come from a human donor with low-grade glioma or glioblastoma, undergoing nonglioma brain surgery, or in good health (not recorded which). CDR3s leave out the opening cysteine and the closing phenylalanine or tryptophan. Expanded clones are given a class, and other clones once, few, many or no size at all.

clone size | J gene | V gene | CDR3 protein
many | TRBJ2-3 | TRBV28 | ATAGQGRADTQY
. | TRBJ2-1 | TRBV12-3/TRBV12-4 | ASSPPGTGAYNEQF
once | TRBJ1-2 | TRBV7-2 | ASNVFGGVGYT
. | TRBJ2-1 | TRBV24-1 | ATGAGWAYNEQF
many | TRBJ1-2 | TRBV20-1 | SAFPGTDYGYT
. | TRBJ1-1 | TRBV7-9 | ASSLVAREVTEAF
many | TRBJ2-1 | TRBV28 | ASSSLRWDGEQF
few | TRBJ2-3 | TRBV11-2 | ASTRQGQDTQY
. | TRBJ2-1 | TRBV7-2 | ASSSSHSGLYYNEQF
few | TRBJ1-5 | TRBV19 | ASIPTGVGNQPQH
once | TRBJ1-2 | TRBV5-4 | ASSHPQGPLGYT
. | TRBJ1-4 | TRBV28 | ASSLPGTVAEKLF
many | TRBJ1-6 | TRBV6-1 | ASSDDRVAPLH
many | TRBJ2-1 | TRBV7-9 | ASSLGLAGGEQF
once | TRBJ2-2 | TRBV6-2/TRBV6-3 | ASSRLLAGANTGELF
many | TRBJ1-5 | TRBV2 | ASSPGPGQPQH
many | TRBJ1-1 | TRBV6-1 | ASRPGGRGMNTEAF
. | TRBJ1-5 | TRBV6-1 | ASSPTGAGNQPQH
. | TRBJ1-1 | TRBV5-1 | ASSPVGNTEAF
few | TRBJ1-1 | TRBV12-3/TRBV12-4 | ASSRLGRMNTEAF
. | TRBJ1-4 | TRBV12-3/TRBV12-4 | ASSSRGTEKLF
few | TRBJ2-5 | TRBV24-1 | ATSDPVNEDQY
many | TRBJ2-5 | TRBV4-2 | ASSLEGGGIQETQY
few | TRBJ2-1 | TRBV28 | ASSSGSTYNEQF
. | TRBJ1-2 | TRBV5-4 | ASSLLGGDGYT
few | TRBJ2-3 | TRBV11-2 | ASTAGASGTDTQY
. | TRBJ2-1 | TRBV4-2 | ASSQDLGYEQF
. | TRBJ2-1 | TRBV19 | ASSHQSYNEQF
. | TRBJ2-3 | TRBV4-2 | ASSQGQMPDTQY
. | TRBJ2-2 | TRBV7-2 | ASSLDRGRIEELF
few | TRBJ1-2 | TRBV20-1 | SAYPPGAVAYGYT
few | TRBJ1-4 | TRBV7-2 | ASSSPEQGIEKLF
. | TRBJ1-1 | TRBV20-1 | SARRLGRQLVAEAF
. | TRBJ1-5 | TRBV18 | ASSPRDRGSNQPQH
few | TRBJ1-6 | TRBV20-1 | SAENRDGPSSYNSPLH
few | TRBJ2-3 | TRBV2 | ASSEIAGVDTQY
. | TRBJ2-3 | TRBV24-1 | ATSALEDTGSNTQY
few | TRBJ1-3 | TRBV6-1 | ASSDDSGNTIY
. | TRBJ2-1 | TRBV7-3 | ASSHRDRGLNEQF
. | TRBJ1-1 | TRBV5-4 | ASSSPARVNTEAF
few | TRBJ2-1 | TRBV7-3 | ASSFYPWDRADNEQF
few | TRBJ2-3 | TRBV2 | ASSPSGGNADTQY
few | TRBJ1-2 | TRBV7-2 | ASSLDWGQGYT
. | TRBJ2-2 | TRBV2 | ASKGQGNTGELF
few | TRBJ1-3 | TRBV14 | ASSQGRVNTIY
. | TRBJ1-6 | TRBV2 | ASWYTHNSPLH
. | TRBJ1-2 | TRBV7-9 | ASSPGVGPLYGYT
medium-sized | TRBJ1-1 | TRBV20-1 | SARDPGQGGYTEAF
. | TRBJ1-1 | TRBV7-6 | ASSPDEIEAF
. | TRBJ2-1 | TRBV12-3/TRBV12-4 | ASGTPGLASNEQF
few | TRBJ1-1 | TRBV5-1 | ASSLVLGPNTEAF
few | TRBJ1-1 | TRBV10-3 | AISGQANTEAF
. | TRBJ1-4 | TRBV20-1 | SARGGENEKLF
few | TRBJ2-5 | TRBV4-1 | ASSQWRAETQY
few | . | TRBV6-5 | ASSYAASSYEQY
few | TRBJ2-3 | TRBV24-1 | ATSDHLLATDTQY
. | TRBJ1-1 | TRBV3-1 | ASSPPRTLNTEAF